This TCR beta chain was captured in a study of blood T cell repertoires in COVID-19. Overall study context: Some COVID-19 samples were acute and others convalescent; all came from the United States, Italy and Spain. The cDNA or gDNA used as material had been derived from T cells, B-cell-depleted T cells, or PBMCs.

The CDR3 has 13 residues. The V and J ends lost 4 bases and 8 bases respectively, with 9 bases between them. In germline, CDR1 is SGHVS, CDR2 FQNEAQ. Original processing notes: The assay estimated nucleated cells by amplifying reference gene primers. Libraries were prepared by immunoSEQ multiplex PCR; TCRdb keeps only in-frame clonotypes and omits some of them. Clone size and V and J calls were adopted from that table, with D and trimming inferred from the DNA. The data show around 180,000 clones, with approximately 90% seen just once and around 24% held by the top ten. The V gene is TRBV7-8, the J gene TRBJ1-6, with D tentatively TRBD1 (6 bases). What was sequenced was peripheral blood. The receptor's source is a man aged 60-69 years with acute or convalescent COVID-19. This CDR3 is CASSSTGHSPLHF. CDR3 DNA sequence: TGTGCCAGCAGCTCGACAGGTCATTCACCCCTCCACTTT.